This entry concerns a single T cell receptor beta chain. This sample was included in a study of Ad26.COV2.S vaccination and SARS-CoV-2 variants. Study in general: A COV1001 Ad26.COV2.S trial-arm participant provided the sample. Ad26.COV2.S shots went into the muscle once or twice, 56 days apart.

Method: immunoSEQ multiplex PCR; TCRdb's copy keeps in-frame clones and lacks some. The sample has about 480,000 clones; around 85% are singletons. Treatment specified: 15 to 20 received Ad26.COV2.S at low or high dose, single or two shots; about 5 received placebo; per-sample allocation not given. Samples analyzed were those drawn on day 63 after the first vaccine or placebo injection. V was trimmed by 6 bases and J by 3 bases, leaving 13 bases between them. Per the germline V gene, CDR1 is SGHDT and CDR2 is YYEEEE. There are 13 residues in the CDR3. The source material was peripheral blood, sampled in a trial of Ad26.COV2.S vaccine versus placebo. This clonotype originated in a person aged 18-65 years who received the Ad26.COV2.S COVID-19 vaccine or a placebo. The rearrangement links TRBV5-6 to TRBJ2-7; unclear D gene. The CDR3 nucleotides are TGTGCCAGCATCCTCAGAAGTGACTACGAGCAGTACTTC. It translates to CASILRSDYEQYF.